Here is one TCR beta chain with its context. What it binds is unknown. Trimming pared 1 base from V and 7 bases from J, leaving 16 bases between. The CDR3 is 16 residues long. Germline lookup yields CDR1 LGHDT and CDR2 YNNKEL (reference sequence). This entry comes from a study of T cell responses to AZD1222 COVID-19 vaccine. Clones were read by immunoSEQ multiplex PCR, and TCRdb kept only the in-frame ones, dropping some. The sample has some 150,000 clones, nearly 95% seen once. Study conclusions and caveats: White British ancestry dominated among donors, who included more females, and clonal diversity was possibly underestimated.

The TCR originated in an adult who received the AZD1222 COVID-19 vaccine. The specimen comprised peripheral blood, sampled 28 days after the second AZD1222 dose. The chain couples TRBV3-1 (or the pseudogene TRBV3-2) to TRBJ2-2, with no clear D. CDR3 sequence: CASSQAPGSRGGELFF. The CDR3 nucleotides are TGTGCCAGCAGCCAAGCACCAGGAAGTCGTGGCGGGGAGCTGTTTTTT.